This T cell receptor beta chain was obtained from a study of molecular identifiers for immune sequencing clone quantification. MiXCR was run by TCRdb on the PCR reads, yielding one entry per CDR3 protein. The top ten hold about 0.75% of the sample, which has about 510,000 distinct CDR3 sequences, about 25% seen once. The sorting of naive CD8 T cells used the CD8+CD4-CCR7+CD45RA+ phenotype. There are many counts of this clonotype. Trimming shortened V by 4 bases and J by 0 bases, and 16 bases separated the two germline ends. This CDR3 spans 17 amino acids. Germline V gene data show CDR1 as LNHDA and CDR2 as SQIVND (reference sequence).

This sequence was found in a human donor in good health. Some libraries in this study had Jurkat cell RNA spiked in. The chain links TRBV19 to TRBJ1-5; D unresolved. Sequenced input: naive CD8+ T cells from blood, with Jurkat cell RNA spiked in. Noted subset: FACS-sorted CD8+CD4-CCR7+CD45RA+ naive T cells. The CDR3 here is CASSTGTGVYSNQPQHF. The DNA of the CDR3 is TGTGCCAGTAGTACGGGCACTGGCGTATATAGCAATCAGCCCCAGCATTTT. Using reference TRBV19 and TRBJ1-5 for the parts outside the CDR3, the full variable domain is DGGITQSPKYLFRKEGQNVTLSCEQNLNHDAMYWYRQDPGQGLRLIYYSQIVNDFQKGDIAEGYSVSREKKESFPLTVTSAQKNPTAFYLCASSTGTGVYSNQPQHFGDGTRLSIL.